The clone carrying this T cell receptor beta chain was observed a few times. Its antigen is not identified. Germline assignment: CDR1 SQVTM and CDR2 ANQGSEA. V dropped 5 bases and J dropped 2 bases, with 10 bases sitting between them. The CDR3 has 13 residues. A J-beta primer mix and a sample-barcoded 5' primer were used in a second PCR of about 7 to 12 cycles. TCRdb called the 5' RACE reads again in MiXCR, with one record for every CDR3 protein. This table has approximately 1.5 million distinct CDR3 sequences, around 35% appearing once. Healthy Caucasian individuals from Russia aged about 6 to 100 served as donors. This record comes from a study of blood T cells in healthy people across ages. Overall study results and limits: In these data, TCR beta diversity tracked strongly with naive T cell percentage.

V usage is TRBV29-1 and J usage is TRBJ2-1, with D tentatively TRBD1 (6 bases). The sequencing sample was made of blood. This TCR came from a woman aged 25 to 39 in good health. CDR3 loop: CSVWTAPYNEQFF. The CDR3 region has the DNA TGCAGCGTTTGGACAGCCCCCTACAATGAGCAGTTCTTC.